Each of the 22 T cell receptor beta chains below was sequenced from the same sample in a study of prognosis after radiotherapy for stage I lung cancer. Amplicons of TCR beta CDR3 were generated from genomic DNA by two-round multiplex PCR. Specific primers for each TRBV and TRBJ gene were what first-round PCR used. One entry per CDR3 protein results from TCRdb running MiXCR on the multiplex PCR reads. The sample records under 20,000 distinct CDR3 sequences, under 55% being singletons. This material consisted of PBMCs, taken before or after stereotactic body radiation therapy (not recorded which). All receptors come from a donor over 45 with non-small cell lung cancer.

The chain joins TRBV19 to TRBJ1-6; 10 positions agree with TRBD1. Trimming cost V 4 bases and J 7 bases; bases outside gene matches: 7. The CDR3 has 16 amino acids. CDR1 LNHDA and CDR2 SQIVND come from the germline V gene (reference sequence). CDR3 DNA: TGTGCCAGTAGTACCCCGCCGGGACAGGGGAATTCACCCCTCCACTTT. Amino acid sequence: CASSTPPGQGNSPLHF.

Ten or more counts support this clonotype. This chain links TRBV11-3 with TRBJ2-1, with TRBD2 matching over 9 bases. There are 17 residues in the CDR3. With V trimmed by 2 bases and J by 1 base, 6 bases remained unmatched. Looked up from germline, CDR1 is SGHNT and CDR2 is YENEEA. CDR3 residues: CASSLQAGGSSYNEQFF. The DNA for the CDR3 is TGTGCCAGCAGCTTACAAGCGGGAGGTTCTTCCTACAATGAGCAGTTCTTC.

This clonotype is medium-sized in the sample. The rearrangement joins TRBV28 to TRBJ2-7; D gene uncertain. V was cut by 6 bases and J by 0 bases, with 12 bases left in between. CDR1 and CDR2 (germline): MDHEN, SYDVKM. The CDR3 is made up of 14 amino acids. CDR3 nucleotide sequence: TGTGCCAGCAGCCTCCATGGACCCTCCTACGAGCAGTACTTC. It codes for CASSLHGPSYEQYF.

The chain links TRBV19 to TRBJ2-5; 9 positions match TRBD2. In germline, CDR1 is LNHDA, CDR2 SQIVND (reference sequence). The CDR3 totals 13 residues. Unmatched junction bases numbered 5, after V lost 7 bases and J lost 5 bases. CDR3 sequence (DNA): TGTGCCAGTACCCCTAGCGGGGCCGAGACCCAGTACTTC. Translated, it gives CASTPSGAETQYF.

Comment on this clonotype: The junction and the germline gene differ at one end; a read error may be behind it. The chain links TRBV19 to TRBJ2-5, with 8 positions matching TRBD2. The CDR3 contains 15 residues. Germline V gives CDR1 LNHDA, CDR2 SQIVND (reference sequence). The CDR3 nucleotides are TGTGCCAGTAGTATGGGGACTAGAGGGGTGGAGACCAAGTACTTC. Protein sequence: CASSMGTRGVETKYF. Filled out from reference TRBV19 and TRBJ2-5, the complete variable domain reads DGGITQSPKYLFRKEGQNVTLSCEQNLNHDAMYWYRQDPGQGLRLIYYSQIVNDFQKGDIAEGYSVSREKKESFPLTVTSAQKNPTAFYLCASSMGTRGVETKYFGPGTRLLVL.

This clonotype was seen ten or more times. The chain has TRBV5-1 and TRBJ2-7; the D gene could be TRBD1 or TRBD2 (5 bases each). Trimming removed 4 bases from V and 3 bases from J, with 14 bases in between. Germline CDR1 and CDR2: SGHRS and YFSETQ. The CDR3 contains 14 residues. For the CDR3, the DNA is TGCGCCAGCAGCCCCCCGGGGACCCACTACGAGCAGTACTTC. Translated, it gives CASSPPGTHYEQYF.

Points on this clonotype: Possible read error: a much larger clone is one base away. This chain connects TRBV5-4 to TRBJ2-5; D unresolved. Germline assignment: CDR1 SGHNT and CDR2 YYREEE (reference sequence). The CDR3 is made up of 14 amino acids. Trimming removed 2 bases from V and 4 bases from J, with 12 bases in between. CDR3 sequence (DNA): TGTGCCAGCAGCTTAGGGATGGCCGGAGAGACCCAGTACTTC. This encodes CASSLGMAGETQYF.

The chain has TRBV19 and TRBJ1-5; no firm D call. The V gene lost 6 bases and the J gene lost 4 bases, with 10 bases spanning the gap. Per the germline V gene, CDR1 is LNHDA and CDR2 is SQIVND (reference sequence). CDR3 length: 13 residues. CDR3 residues: CASSTELNQPQHF. CDR3 sequence (DNA): TGTGCCAGTAGCACGGAACTTAATCAGCCCCAGCATTTT.

V is TRBV11-2 and J is TRBJ2-1; D uncertain. Deletions cut 4 bases from V and 5 bases from J, with 21 bases between. Germline CDR1 is SGHAT and CDR2 is FQNNGV. This CDR3 region has 17 residues. CDR3 loop: CASSSHADGSLHNEQFF. In nucleotides, the CDR3 is TGTGCCAGCAGCTCCCATGCTGATGGCAGTTTGCACAATGAGCAGTTCTTC.

This sequence joins TRBV2 and TRBJ1-4; a weak D match, TRBD1 (5 bases). The V end was cut by 8 bases, the J end by 5 bases, with 18 bases between. Germline loops: CDR1 SNHLY, CDR2 FYNNEI. CDR3 length: 15 amino acids. The CDR3 nucleotides read TGTGCCAGCTCACCTGAGGGGCAGACAAATGAAAAACTGTTTTTT. This translates into CASSPEGQTNEKLFF.

About this clonotype: No conserved phenylalanine or tryptophan ends this CDR3, so it is likely a read error. The CDR3 DNA follows: TGTGCCATCATGGGACTAGCTGGAAGGGAGCAGTACCTC. It translates to CAIMGLAGREQYL. V is TRBV10-3 and J is TRBJ2-7; 9 bases match TRBD2. The CDR3 length is 13 residues. From germline, CDR1 is ENHRY and CDR2 SYGVKD. V lost 7 bases to trimming and J lost 7 bases; unmatched junction nucleotides: 8.

This clonotype has ten or more counts. The chain joins TRBV5-1 to TRBJ2-7; 10 bases map to TRBD2. Germline V lookup: CDR1 SGHRS, CDR2 YFSETQ. This CDR3 is built from 18 residues. Germline trimming cut 0 bases from V and 0 bases from J; bases unmatched to any gene: 9. CDR3 sequence: CASSLGPPGLANSYEQYF. CDR3 bases: TGCGCCAGCAGCTTGGGACCCCCGGGACTAGCGAACTCCTACGAGCAGTACTTC.

This clonotype has at least ten counts. This chain joins TRBV2 and TRBJ2-7; possible D gene TRBD2, 6 bases. V was clipped by 7 bases and J by 6 bases, with 16 bases between them. Germline values: CDR1 SNHLY, CDR2 FYNNEI. The CDR3 has 13 residues. CDR3 sequence: CASTPKRGLEQYF. The CDR3 DNA follows: TGTGCCAGCACCCCGAAGAGGGGACTCGAGCAGTACTTC.

This clonotype has a count of ten or more. The chain has TRBV27 and TRBJ2-5; 9 nucleotides align to TRBD2. This CDR3 spans 14 amino acids. Germline assignment: CDR1 MNHEY and CDR2 SMNVEV (reference sequence). V dropped 7 bases and J dropped 4; count of bases not matched to a gene: 7. The CDR3 DNA sequence: TGTGCCAGCATGGCGGGGGGGCCGGGAGAGACCCAGTACTTC. It specifies CASMAGGPGETQYF.

The rearrangement links TRBV19 to TRBJ1-1; D remains ambiguous. This CDR3 region has 16 residues. Germline CDR1 reads LNHDA; CDR2 reads SQIVND (reference sequence). V lost 4 bases and J 6 bases, leaving 21 bases between the germline ends. CDR3 residues: CASSRGRSFVGPEAFF. The CDR3 DNA is TGTGCCAGTAGTAGGGGTCGGTCGTTTGTTGGACCTGAAGCTTTCTTT.

In this sample, this clonotype is medium-sized (0.01 to 0.1%). The chain couples TRBV28 to TRBJ2-6; D may match TRBD1 or TRBD2 (6 bases each). This CDR3 has 18 residues. Germline CDR1 reads MDHEN; CDR2 reads SYDVKM. V gave up 7 bases and J gave up 1 base, with 20 bases separating them. CDR3 amino acids: CASISGGGARSGANVLTF. CDR3 nucleotide sequence: TGTGCCAGCATTAGCGGAGGGGGAGCTCGATCTGGGGCCAACGTCCTGACTTTC.

The chain has TRBV5-1 and TRBJ2-3, with 9 positions matching TRBD2. The CDR3 covers 15 residues. Germline CDR1 reads SGHRS; CDR2 reads YFSETQ. V shed 4 bases and J 2 bases; nucleotides not matched to a gene: 5. The CDR3 protein is CASSISGGITDTQYF. CDR3 nucleotide sequence: TGCGCCAGCAGCATTAGCGGGGGTATCACAGATACGCAGTATTTT.

This clonotype is medium-sized (0.01 to 0.1%) in the sample. V is TRBV30 and J is TRBJ1-1; D not resolved. This CDR3 is built from 13 residues. The V gene lost 2 bases and the J gene lost 4 bases, with 11 bases spanning the gap. Germline CDR1 GTSNPN, CDR2 SVGIG (reference sequence). The CDR3 sequence is CAWSPIGGTEAFF. The CDR3 DNA sequence: TGTGCCTGGAGTCCAATCGGCGGCACTGAAGCTTTCTTT.

This clonotype was picked up many times. The V gene is TRBV19, the J gene TRBJ1-1; a weak D match, TRBD1 (6 bases). V lost 5 bases to trimming and J lost 7 bases, with 14 bases between them. Germline CDR1 and CDR2: LNHDA and SQIVND (reference sequence). This CDR3 region has 13 residues. As DNA, the CDR3 is TGTGCCAGTAGTGAGGGACACCCGTTTGAAGCTTTCTTT. Translated, it gives CASSEGHPFEAFF.

This clonotype showed up many times. The chain is built from TRBV20-1 and TRBJ2-3, with TRBD2 matching 8 bases. The germline gives CDR1 DFQATT, CDR2 SNEGSKA (reference sequence). The CDR3 is 15 amino acids. V lost 3 bases and J lost 0; bases outside the gene matches: 5. In DNA form, the CDR3 reads TGCAGTGCTAGCGGGAGGGCCTTTAGCACAGATACGCAGTATTTT. Its translation is CSASGRAFSTDTQYF.

This clonotype was counted a single time. At one boundary the junction diverges from the germline segment, which might be a read error. The V gene is TRBV12-3 or TRBV12-4, the J gene TRBJ2-2; 8 nucleotides line up with TRBD2. The CDR3 has 16 residues. The CDR3 loop is CASRVHIGGGTGELFF. CDR3 nucleotides: TGTGCCAGCAGAGTCCATATCGGGGGGGGCACCGGGGAGCTTTTTTTT.

In this sample, this clonotype is medium-sized (0.01 to 0.1%). The chain recombines TRBV19 with TRBJ2-7; D gene uncertain. This CDR3 contains 15 residues. Trimming pared 6 bases from V and 3 bases from J, leaving 18 bases between. The germline gives CDR1 LNHDA, CDR2 SQIVND (reference sequence). CDR3 residues: CASSSGSAKLYEQYF. The CDR3 DNA is TGTGCCAGTAGCTCAGGTTCCGCCAAACTCTACGAGCAGTACTTC. The whole variable domain, filled in from reference TRBV19 and TRBJ2-7, reads DGGITQSPKYLFRKEGQNVTLSCEQNLNHDAMYWYRQDPGQGLRLIYYSQIVNDFQKGDIAEGYSVSREKKESFPLTVTSAQKNPTAFYLCASSSGSAKLYEQYFGPGTRLTVT.